The next 31 T cell receptor beta chains were all read from a single sample in a study of shared clonotypes between healthy human individuals. Profiled with immunoSEQ multiplex PCR; TCRdb holds only in-frame clones, not every one. This table has about 2,500,000 clones, roughly 92% appearing once. Sequencing used naive CD4+ T cells sorted from blood. Subset reported: CD45RA+ positively selected. These receptors all stem from a man in his late teens or twenties in good health.

The J gene is TRBJ2-7, the V gene TRBV5-6; 7 bases are a match to TRBD2. This CDR3 comprises 14 residues. Trimming at V came to 4 bases and at J to 7 bases, leaving 11 bases not matched to a gene. Germline V gene data show CDR1 as SGHDT and CDR2 as YYEEEE. This CDR3 reads CASSGQAGLSEQYF. CDR3 sequence (DNA): TGTGCCAGCAGCGGTCAAGCGGGACTGTCGGAGCAGTACTTC. Filled out from reference TRBV5-6 and TRBJ2-7, the complete variable domain reads DAGVTQSPTHLIKTRGQQVTLRCSPKSGHDTVSWYQQALGQGPQFIFQYYEEEERQRGNFPDRFSGHQFPNYSSELNVNALLLGDSALYLCASSGQAGLSEQYFGPGTRLTVT.

V is TRBV7-6 and J is TRBJ2-1, with 13 bases lining up with TRBD2. V trimming: 5 bases; J trimming: 5 bases; junction bases outside the gene matches: 3. CDR3 size: 15 residues. CDR1 SGHVS and CDR2 FNYEAQ come from the germline V gene. CDR3 nucleotide sequence: TGTGCCAGCAGCCAGGGACTAGCGGGAAACAATGAGCAGTTCTTC. Protein: CASSQGLAGNNEQFF.

The V gene is TRBV18, the J gene TRBJ1-3; D ambiguous. V lost 3 bases and J 0 bases, leaving 9 bases between the germline ends. The CDR3 has 15 amino acids. Germline V CDR1 and CDR2: KGHSH, LQKENI. CDR3 sequence: CASSPTQDSGNTIYF. In DNA, the CDR3 is TGTGCCAGCTCACCGACACAAGACTCTGGAAACACCATATATTTT. Full variable domain (outside the CDR3, taken from reference TRBV18 and TRBJ1-3): NAGVMQNPRHLVRRRGQEARLRCSPMKGHSHVYWYRQLPEEGLKFMVYLQKENIIDESGMPKERFSAEFPKEGPSILRIQQVVRGDSAAYFCASSPTQDSGNTIYFGEGSWLTVV.

The chain recombines TRBV30 with TRBJ1-2, with D perhaps TRBD1 (6 bases). The CDR3 is 13 amino acids. CDR1 GTSNPN and CDR2 SVGIG come from the germline V gene (reference sequence). The ends were cut back, 8 bases at V and 4 bases at J, with 17 bases in the middle. Here the CDR3 DNA reads TGTGCCCGGGATTGGGAGGGGGTCTATGGCTACACCTTC. Translated, it gives CARDWEGVYGYTF.

The rearrangement uses TRBV27 and TRBJ1-6; the match to TRBD1 covers 11 bases. V trimming: 0 bases; J trimming: 10 bases; junction bases outside the gene matches: 2. Per the germline V gene, CDR1 is MNHEY and CDR2 is SMNVEV (reference sequence). This CDR3 contains 15 residues. The CDR3 DNA is TGTGCCAGCAGTTTATCGGGGACAGGGGGATCACCCCTCCACTTT. Translated, it gives CASSLSGTGGSPLHF.

This clone appeared a single time. The chain recombines TRBV10-1 with TRBJ2-3, with D perhaps TRBD1 or TRBD2 (5 bases each). CDR1 is WNHNN and CDR2 is SYGVQD in the germline V gene (reference sequence). The CDR3 has 11 amino acids. V lost 9 bases and J 4 bases, leaving 8 bases between the germline ends. The CDR3 region has the DNA TGCGCCAGTGGGGGAGCAGATACGCAGTATTTT. Protein product: CASGGADTQYF.

This rearrangement joins TRBV6-5 to TRBJ2-4; 7 bases are a match to TRBD1. Trimming at V came to 7 bases and at J to 0 bases, leaving 6 bases not matched to a gene. Germline lookup yields CDR1 MNHEY and CDR2 SVGAGI. The CDR3 spans 15 residues. The CDR3 sequence: CASTSTGLAKNIQYF. The CDR3, as DNA: TGTGCCAGCACTTCGACAGGGCTAGCCAAAAACATTCAGTACTTC.

The V gene is TRBV14, the J gene TRBJ2-7, with 9 bases matching TRBD2. The germline gives CDR1 SGHDN, CDR2 FVKESK. After removal of 1 base from V and 6 bases from J, the junction contained 16 bases not matched to a gene. The CDR3 spans 18 residues. CDR3 region: CASSQGILGLALSREQYF. DNA for the CDR3: TGTGCCAGCAGCCAAGGTATTTTAGGACTAGCGTTATCTCGCGAGCAGTACTTC. The full variable domain, completed using reference TRBV14 and TRBJ2-7, is EAGVTQFPSHSVIEKGQTVTLRCDPISGHDNLYWYRRVMGKEIKFLLHFVKESKQDESGMPNNRFLAERTGGTYSTLKVQPAELEDSGVYFCASSQGILGLALSREQYFGPGTRLTVT.

As for this clone: This sample also contains other DNA sequences that code for the same CDR3. This sequence joins TRBV7-2 and TRBJ2-7; D gene uncertain. Germline V gene sequence: CDR1 SGHTA, CDR2 FQGNSA. Deletions cut 1 base from V and 2 bases from J, with 9 bases between. There are 14 residues in the CDR3. The CDR3 DNA reads TGTGCCAGCAGCTTAGAAAATGGGGCCTACGAGCAGTACTTC. It specifies CASSLENGAYEQYF.

The V and J genes are TRBV5-6 and TRBJ2-1; maybe TRBD1 (5 bases). V was cut by 6 bases and J by 6 bases, with 19 bases left in between. The CDR3 runs 15 residues. Germline V gene sequence: CDR1 SGHDT, CDR2 YYEEEE. The CDR3 coding sequence is TGTGCCAGCACCCTAGGGGCCCCGATACCCAATGAGCAGTTCTTC. As protein: CASTLGAPIPNEQFF.

As to this clone: The sample holds other DNA sequences that translate to the same CDR3. J is TRBJ2-7 and V is TRBV7-2; 9 nucleotides match TRBD1. Germline-derived CDR1 and CDR2 are SGHTA and FQGNSA. The CDR3 runs to 13 residues. V trimming: 5 bases; J trimming: 7 bases; junction bases outside the gene matches: 6. Here the CDR3 DNA reads TGTGCCAGCAGCCAACAGGGGGCGGGTGAGCAGTACTTC. As protein: CASSQQGAGEQYF.

The chain joins TRBV5-1 to TRBJ2-3; D is undetermined. The CDR3 loop spans 14 amino acids. The germline gives CDR1 SGHRS, CDR2 YFSETQ. V gave up 4 bases and J gave up 3 bases, with 12 bases separating them. This CDR3 is CASSLTFLTDTQYF. CDR3 DNA: TGCGCCAGCAGCCTAACCTTTTTGACAGATACGCAGTATTTT.

The CDR3 region is CASSALRVGDGNSPLHF. The DNA of the CDR3 is TGTGCCAGCAGCGCGCTGCGCGTAGGGGACGGAAATTCACCCCTCCACTTT. The chain carries TRBV11-1 and TRBJ1-6, with TRBD1 as a possible D gene (5 bases). This CDR3 has 17 residues. Germline V gene sequence: CDR1 SGHAT, CDR2 FQDESV (reference sequence). The V gene lost 5 bases and the J gene lost 7 bases, with 21 bases spanning the gap. The full variable domain, in which reference TRBV11-1 and TRBJ1-6 provide the parts outside the CDR3, is EAEVAQSPRYKITEKSQAVAFWCDPISGHATLYWYRQILGQGPELLVQFQDESVVDDSQLPKDRFSAERLKGVDSTLKIQPAELGDSAMYLCASSALRVGDGNSPLHFGNGTRLTVT.

This clone was picked up one time. J is TRBJ2-7 and V is TRBV6-5; weak D call: TRBD1 (6 bases). CDR1 and CDR2 (germline): MNHEY, SVGAGI. CDR3 length: 13 amino acids. The ends were cut back, 2 bases at V and 5 bases at J, with 10 bases in the middle. CDR3 in DNA: TGTGCCAGCAGTTACGCAGGGGCCCACGAGCAGTACTTC. It is translated as CASSYAGAHEQYF.

In the case of this clone: In the same sample, other DNA sequences code for this CDR3. The CDR3 here is CSVGTGDNQPQHF. The CDR3 coding sequence is TGCAGCGTTGGGACAGGGGACAATCAGCCCCAGCATTTT. The V gene is TRBV29-1, the J gene TRBJ1-5; TRBD1 agrees at 9 bases. Looked up from germline, CDR1 is SQVTM and CDR2 is ANQGSEA. The CDR3 runs 13 residues. V lost 4 bases, J lost 3 bases, and 1 base stayed unmatched. Looking up the rest from reference TRBV29-1 and TRBJ1-5 gives the full variable domain: SAVISQKPSRDICQRGTSLTIQCQVDSQVTMMFWYRQQPGQSLTLIATANQGSEATYESGFVIDKFPISRPNLTFSTLTVSNMSPEDSSIYLCSVGTGDNQPQHFGDGTRLSIL.

The J gene is TRBJ2-7, the V gene TRBV5-4; TRBD1 might be the D (6 bases). CDR1 SGHNT and CDR2 YYREEE come from the germline V gene (reference sequence). The ends were cut back, 1 base at V and 6 bases at J, with 8 bases in the middle. This CDR3 has 12 amino acids. Here the CDR3 reads CASSLSGAEQYF. The CDR3 DNA reads TGTGCCAGCAGCTTGTCAGGGGCCGAGCAGTACTTC.

This clone was seen a single time. CDR3 amino acids: CAWSKGQKGGTQYF. CDR3 DNA sequence: TGTGCCTGGAGTAAAGGCCAGAAAGGTGGGACCCAGTACTTC. V gene TRBV30 combines with J gene TRBJ2-5; D gene unclear. This CDR3 has 14 residues. Trimming cost V 2 bases and J 7 bases, with 17 bases left between them. CDR1 GTSNPN and CDR2 SVGIG come from the germline V gene (reference sequence). Full variable domain (missing parts from reference TRBV30 and TRBJ2-5): SQTIHQWPATLVQPVGSPLSLECTVEGTSNPNLYWYRQAAGRGLQLLFYSVGIGQISSEVPQNLSASRPQDRQFILSSKKLLLSDSGFYLCAWSKGQKGGTQYFGPGTRLLVL.

The chain joins TRBV28 to TRBJ2-1, with 7 bases matching TRBD2. The germline V gene encodes CDR1 MDHEN and CDR2 SYDVKM. The CDR3 loop spans 15 amino acids. The V segment lost 6 bases and the J segment 3 bases; nucleotides outside the gene matches: 8. DNA of the CDR3: TGTGCCAGCAGAGGATACCGGGACTACTACAATGAGCAGTTCTTC. Residues: CASRGYRDYYNEQFF.

The rearrangement links TRBV11-1 to TRBJ2-2; 9 bases line up with TRBD1. Germline V lookup: CDR1 SGHAT, CDR2 FQDESV (reference sequence). This CDR3 has 18 residues. Trimming removed 5 bases from V and 3 bases from J; junction bases left unmatched: 13. CDR3 bases: TGTGCCAGCAGCCGAAGACTAAACAGGGGGCTGTACACCGGGGAGCTGTTTTTT. Translating gives CASSRRLNRGLYTGELFF. Filled out from reference TRBV11-1 and TRBJ2-2, the complete variable domain reads EAEVAQSPRYKITEKSQAVAFWCDPISGHATLYWYRQILGQGPELLVQFQDESVVDDSQLPKDRFSAERLKGVDSTLKIQPAELGDSAMYLCASSRRLNRGLYTGELFFGEGSRLTVL.

This rearrangement joins TRBV4-3 to TRBJ1-2, with D maybe TRBD1 (6 bases). Germline V gene lookup returns CDR1 LGHNA and CDR2 YSLEER. V shed 1 base and J shed 8 bases, with 14 bases lying between them. The CDR3 sequence is 14 residues long. The CDR3 DNA is TGCGCCAGCAGCCAAGCTACAGGGTTGGGGGGCTACACCTTC. It translates to CASSQATGLGGYTF.

The J gene is TRBJ2-3, the V gene TRBV6-1; TRBD1 matches at 9 bases. Germline CDR1 is MNHNS and CDR2 is SASEGT. Losses at the gene ends were 7 bases for V and 6 bases for J; bases not matched to a gene: 11. The CDR3 loop spans 15 amino acids. The CDR3 region has the DNA TGTGCCAGCAAGACGACAGGGGGGAACCTGGATACGCAGTATTTT. This codes for CASKTTGGNLDTQYF.

The V call is TRBV19, the J call TRBJ1-2; D gene ambiguous. The CDR3 consists of 12 residues. Deletions cut 3 bases from V and 4 bases from J, with 6 bases between. Germline values: CDR1 LNHDA, CDR2 SQIVND (reference sequence). The CDR3 reads CASSMSSYGYTF. In DNA, the CDR3 is TGTGCCAGTAGTATGAGCAGCTATGGCTACACCTTC.

The rearrangement links TRBV28 to TRBJ1-6, with 7 bases identical to TRBD1. CDR1 is MDHEN, CDR2 SYDVKM, per germline. The V and J ends lost 2 bases and 8 bases, in that order; junction bases with no gene match: 3. The CDR3 consists of 14 residues. The CDR3 spells CASSLGDRDSPLHF. The CDR3 DNA reads as TGTGCCAGCAGTTTAGGAGACAGGGATTCACCCCTCCACTTT.

The chain uses TRBV6-5 and TRBJ2-7; 11 bases match TRBD2. CDR3 size: 14 residues. J lost 4 bases, V lost 4 bases, and 3 bases had no gene match. The germline gives CDR1 MNHEY, CDR2 SVGAGI. Here the CDR3 DNA reads TGTGCCAGCAGTTCGGGACTAGCGGCGTACGAGCAGTACTTC. As protein: CASSSGLAAYEQYF.

The rearrangement links TRBV10-3 to TRBJ1-3; D uncertain. The germline CDR1 and CDR2 sequences are ENHRY and SYGVKD. The CDR3 consists of 14 residues. V was clipped by 4 bases and J by 2 bases, with 9 bases between them. DNA of the CDR3: TGTGCCATCAGTGTCCAAGATGCTGGAAACACCATATATTTT. It specifies CAISVQDAGNTIYF.

The J gene is TRBJ1-4, the V gene TRBV29-1; tentative D call: TRBD1 (5 bases). Germline V gene data show CDR1 as SQVTM and CDR2 as ANQGSEA. This CDR3 is 13 amino acids long. V gave up 7 bases and J gave up 4 bases, with 13 bases separating them. DNA of the CDR3: TGCAGCGACCGACAGTGGGATAATGAAAAACTGTTTTTT. Translated: CSDRQWDNEKLFF.

This sequence joins TRBV7-9 and TRBJ2-1; 7 bases agree with TRBD2. The J segment lost 2 bases and the V segment lost 7 bases, leaving 8 bases of the junction unmatched. Germline V gene lookup returns CDR1 SEHNR and CDR2 FQNEAQ (reference sequence). CDR3 size: 15 residues. In DNA, the CDR3 is TGTGCCAGCACCCCTAGAGGGACTACCTACAATGAGCAGTTCTTC. Translated, it gives CASTPRGTTYNEQFF.

The chain uses TRBV5-4 and TRBJ1-2, with unresolved D. The CDR3 totals 15 residues. Between the trimmed V and J ends, which lost 0 bases and 5 bases, there was a span of 14 bases. Germline lookup yields CDR1 SGHNT and CDR2 YYREEE (reference sequence). This chain's CDR3 is CASSLVGKLLYGYTF. The CDR3 nucleotides are TGTGCCAGCAGCTTGGTAGGGAAATTGTTGTATGGCTACACCTTC.

J is TRBJ2-3 and V is TRBV5-1, with D hard to call. V was shortened by 4 bases and J by 7 bases, with 16 bases between the two germline ends. Germline V gene sequence: CDR1 SGHRS, CDR2 YFSETQ. The CDR3 extends over 14 amino acids. CDR3 amino acids: CASSLTRAQYTQYF. CDR3 bases: TGCGCCAGCAGCCTCACCCGGGCTCAATATACGCAGTATTTT.

This clone has only one observation. V usage is TRBV9 and J usage is TRBJ1-1; no reliable D call. CDR1 SGDLS and CDR2 YYNGEE come from the germline V gene. V gave up 0 bases and J gave up 4 bases, with 7 bases separating them. CDR3 length: 13 residues. DNA for the CDR3: TGTGCCAGCAGCGTAGTGTACGCCACTGAAGCTTTCTTT. Translating it yields CASSVVYATEAFF. Variable domain in full (rest from reference TRBV9 and TRBJ1-1): DSGVTQTPKHLITATGQRVTLRCSPRSGDLSVYWYQQSLDQGLQFLIQYYNGEERAKGNILERFSAQQFPDLHSELNLSSLELGDSALYFCASSVVYATEAFFGQGTRLTVV.

The CDR3 sequence is CASRSKGLTTGELFF. Written as DNA, the CDR3 is TGTGCCAGCAGATCCAAGGGTCTCACCACCGGGGAGCTGTTTTTT. The chain couples TRBV7-2 to TRBJ2-2, with no clear D. Trimming took 6 bases from V and 4 from J, leaving 15 bases between them. CDR1 is SGHTA, CDR2 FQGNSA, per germline. The CDR3 has 15 residues.